Below, 16 T cell receptor beta chains from the same sample are listed, as sequenced in a study of technical replicates of blood from several donors. Only in-frame clones appear in the TCRdb table, and some are missing; sequencing was by immunoSEQ multiplex PCR. The sample has around 70,000 clones, approximately 95% seen once; the top ten hold under 0.3%. The sequenced material came from T cells isolated from PBMCs. All receptors derive from a human donor in good health.

A single count supports this clone. The chain joins TRBV4-1 to TRBJ2-1, with TRBD2 matching over 14 bases. Germline values: CDR1 MGHRA, CDR2 YSYEKL. This CDR3 is built from 15 residues. Trimming at V came to 4 bases and at J to 9 bases, leaving 5 bases not matched to a gene. CDR3 residues: CASSRGLAGDGEQFF. Here the CDR3 DNA reads TGCGCCAGCAGCCGGGGACTAGCGGGAGATGGTGAGCAGTTCTTC.

The V call is TRBV20-1, the J call TRBJ2-5; D may be TRBD2 (6 bases). Trimming pared 3 bases from V and 5 bases from J, leaving 7 bases between. The germline CDR1 and CDR2 sequences are DFQATT and SNEGSKA (reference sequence). The CDR3 length is 11 residues. This CDR3 is CSASGGETQYF. The CDR3 nucleotides read TGCAGTGCTAGTGGAGGGGAGACCCAGTACTTC.

The chain employs TRBV18 and TRBJ2-5; 9 positions match TRBD1. With 4 bases clipped from V and 4 bases from J, the junction kept 7 bases outside the gene matches. CDR1 and CDR2 from the germline V gene are KGHSH and LQKENI. The CDR3 runs 15 residues. The CDR3 coding sequence is TGTGCCAGCTCACTAATGGACAGGGGAGGAGAGACCCAGTACTTC. Translated, it gives CASSLMDRGGETQYF.

The chain is built from TRBV19 and TRBJ1-1; D gene ambiguous. The V gene lost 6 bases and the J gene lost 4 bases, with 12 bases spanning the gap. The CDR3 has 13 residues. From germline, CDR1 is LNHDA and CDR2 SQIVND (reference sequence). The CDR3: CASRRSGTTEAFF. Here the CDR3 DNA reads TGTGCCAGTAGGAGGAGTGGTACCACTGAAGCTTTCTTT.

This chain links TRBV7-9 with TRBJ2-1; D is uncertain. The V gene lost 1 base and the J gene lost 2 bases, with 12 bases spanning the gap. The CDR3 runs 16 residues. CDR1 SEHNR and CDR2 FQNEAQ come from the germline V gene (reference sequence). In DNA, the CDR3 is TGTGCCAGCAGCTTAGGTCTGGAGCCTCCCTACAATGAGCAGTTCTTC. The encoded protein is CASSLGLEPPYNEQFF.

This clone appeared once. The chain is built from TRBV9 and TRBJ2-1; 12 bases fit TRBD2. This CDR3 has 15 residues. The germline CDR1 and CDR2 sequences are SGDLS and YYNGEE. With 0 bases clipped from V and 7 bases from J, the junction kept 2 bases outside the gene matches. The CDR3 loop is CASSVASGGANEQFF. The CDR3 nucleotides read TGTGCCAGCAGCGTAGCTAGCGGGGGGGCAAATGAGCAGTTCTTC.

The CDR3 spells CASSRHRGDYEQYF. CDR3 coding DNA: TGTGCCAGCAGCCGTCACAGGGGGGACTACGAGCAGTACTTC. The rearrangement links TRBV11-3 to TRBJ2-7; 8 nucleotides agree with TRBD1. This CDR3 contains 14 residues. The V gene's germline CDR1 is SGHNT and CDR2 YENEEA. Losses at the gene ends were 5 bases for V and 3 bases for J; bases not matched to a gene: 6.

This clone came up a few times. The chain uses TRBV4-1 and TRBJ1-1; D not certain. The V gene's germline CDR1 is MGHRA and CDR2 YSYEKL. V was shortened by 0 bases and J by 10 bases, with 6 bases between the two germline ends. The CDR3 has 11 residues. The CDR3, as DNA: TGCGCCAGCAGCCAAGAGTCAGGAGCTTTCTTT. Protein: CASSQESGAFF.

This chain connects TRBV2 to TRBJ1-5, with 9 bases matching TRBD1. V was pared by 5 bases and J by 4 bases, with 3 bases of the junction left unmatched. This CDR3 has 14 residues. The V gene's germline CDR1 is SNHLY and CDR2 FYNNEI. Here the CDR3 DNA reads TGTGCCAGCAGTTGGACAGGGGTTAATCAGCCCCAGCATTTT. This codes for CASSWTGVNQPQHF.

V gene TRBV5-1 combines with J gene TRBJ2-1, with D tentatively TRBD1 (6 bases). Trimming pared 4 bases from V and 8 bases from J, leaving 19 bases between. The CDR3 is made up of 15 amino acids. Germline V gene sequence: CDR1 SGHRS, CDR2 YFSETQ. The CDR3 DNA is TGCGCCAGCAGCGTAGGCTCACAGGGTGAGGATGAGCAGTTCTTC. Translation: CASSVGSQGEDEQFF.

CDR3 bases: TGTGCCAGTAGTATAGGCAGACAGGTCTACACTGAAGCTTTCTTT. It translates to CASSIGRQVYTEAFF. The J gene is TRBJ1-1, the V gene TRBV19; maybe TRBD1 (6 bases). The germline V gene encodes CDR1 LNHDA and CDR2 SQIVND (reference sequence). The CDR3 length is 15 residues. V was cut by 1 base and J by 3 bases, with 12 bases left in between.

V usage is TRBV9 and J usage is TRBJ2-2; 8 bases align to TRBD1. With 0 bases clipped from V and 5 bases from J, the junction kept 9 bases outside the gene matches. The V gene's germline CDR1 is SGDLS and CDR2 YYNGEE. This CDR3 has 17 residues. CDR3 sequence reads: CASSVGLAGGGTGELFF. CDR3 nucleotide sequence: TGTGCCAGCAGCGTAGGCCTGGCAGGGGGCGGAACCGGGGAGCTGTTTTTT.

The rearrangement links TRBV28 to TRBJ1-1; the D gene is possibly TRBD1 (6 bases). Between the trimmed V and J ends, which lost 3 bases and 6 bases, there was a span of 20 bases. Per germline, CDR1 MDHEN and CDR2 SYDVKM. This CDR3 is built from 16 residues. The CDR3 loop reads CASSLGGLEGNAEAFF. CDR3 sequence (DNA): TGTGCCAGCAGTTTGGGGGGGCTCGAGGGTAACGCTGAAGCTTTCTTT.

This chain uses TRBV21-1 with TRBJ2-7; the table's D gene call, TRBD1, was not cross checked with the DNA. TRBV21-1 is classified as a pseudogene. The CDR3 is 13 amino acids. The CDR3 DNA sequence: TGTGCCAGCAAACGGACAGGGTCCAACGAGCAGTACTTC. The encoded protein is CASKRTGSNEQYF.

The V call is TRBV14, the J call TRBJ2-5; D is perhaps TRBD2 (5 bases). Deletions cut 4 bases from V and 5 bases from J, with 14 bases between. The CDR3 contains 14 residues. Germline V CDR1 and CDR2: SGHDN, FVKESK. The CDR3 coding sequence is TGTGCCAGCAGCCCCCGGAGAGGGTGGGAGACCCAGTACTTC. Translated: CASSPRRGWETQYF.

The chain links TRBV5-4 to TRBJ1-2; TRBD1 matches at 8 bases. The CDR3 sequence is 14 residues long. In germline, CDR1 is SGHNT, CDR2 YYREEE (reference sequence). Trimming cost V 4 bases and J 1 base; bases outside gene matches: 3. CDR3 amino acids: CASSRGQGNYGYTF. In nucleotides, the CDR3 is TGTGCCAGCAGCCGTGGACAGGGTAACTATGGCTACACCTTC.